This TCR beta chain was found in a study of patients and donors after allogeneic stem cell transplantation. MiXCR, applied by TCRdb to the RT-PCR reads, yields one record per CDR3 protein. The data show roughly 140,000 distinct CDR3 sequences, approximately 35% seen once. Looked up from germline, CDR1 is MNHEY and CDR2 is SVGAGI. After removal of 5 bases from V and 6 bases from J, the junction contained 4 bases not matched to a gene. There are 12 residues in the CDR3. The count of this clonotype is one. The genes are TRBV6-5 and TRBJ2-7, with 7 bases aligning to TRBD1. This TCR was sampled from a human donor who was either an allogeneic HSCT recipient or a stem cell or donor lymphocyte infusion donor (not recorded which). It is not recorded whose cells these are; they may come from a transplant donor. Sequenced sample: blood, either unsorted or a sorted T cell fraction (not recorded which). The CDR3 protein is CASSRQGREQYF. Here the CDR3 DNA reads TGTGCCAGCAGTCGACAGGGTCGCGAGCAGTACTTC.